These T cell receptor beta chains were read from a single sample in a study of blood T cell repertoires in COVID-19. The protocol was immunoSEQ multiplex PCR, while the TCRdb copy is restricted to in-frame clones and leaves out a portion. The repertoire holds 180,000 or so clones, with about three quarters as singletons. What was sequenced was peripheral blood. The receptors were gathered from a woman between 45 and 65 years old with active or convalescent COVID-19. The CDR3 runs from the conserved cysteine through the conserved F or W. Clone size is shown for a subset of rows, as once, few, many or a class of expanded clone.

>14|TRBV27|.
CASTKSGGTYEQYF
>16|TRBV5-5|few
CASSLGGRGSYTEAFF
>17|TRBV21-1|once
CASSRRGTMRSTDTQYF
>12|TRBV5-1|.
CASSTGESPLHF
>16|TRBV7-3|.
CASSLRAGAGDNEQFF
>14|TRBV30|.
CAWSENYSNQPQHF
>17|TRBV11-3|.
CASSFPSGGAGTGELFF
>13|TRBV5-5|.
CASSRTLQGTQYF
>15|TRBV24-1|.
CATSAGTGSSYEQYF
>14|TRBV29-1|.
CSATNRGIDNEQFF
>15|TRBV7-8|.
CASSVSGTVNEKLFF
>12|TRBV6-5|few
CASGARGYEQYF
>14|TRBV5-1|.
CASSTVLQGAGYTF
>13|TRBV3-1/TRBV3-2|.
CASSQDRGQPQHF
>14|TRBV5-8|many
CASLGQGGLDEQYF
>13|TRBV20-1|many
CSASQGRDYGYTF
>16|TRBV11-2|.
CASSLEGGGVSYEQYF
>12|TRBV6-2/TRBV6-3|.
CASSQVNTEAFF
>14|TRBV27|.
CASSSGTSGNTIYF
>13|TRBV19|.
CASSPGTGDGYTF
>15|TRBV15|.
CATSRGAVGNTEAFF
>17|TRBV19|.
CASSMDLRDSYNYGYTF
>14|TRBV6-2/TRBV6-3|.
CASSYPGRADDYTF
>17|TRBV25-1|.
CASSEYRTGGAEETQYF
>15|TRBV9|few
CASSGGPATNEKLFF
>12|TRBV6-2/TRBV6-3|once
CASSYSAYEQYF
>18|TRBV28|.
CASSLGQGHDGEDTEAFF
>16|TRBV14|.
CASSQGSAARPEKLFF
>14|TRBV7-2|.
CASIITTASYGYTF
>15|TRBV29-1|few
CSVKGTSGSEYEQYF
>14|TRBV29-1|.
CSAERGLMNTEAFF
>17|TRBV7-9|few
CASSLATGDYSNQPQHF
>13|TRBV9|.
CASSVGGRTEAFF
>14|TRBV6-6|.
CASSYDESGETQYF
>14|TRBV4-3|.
CASSQQFRGEKLFF
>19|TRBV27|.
CASSPPGQGTHGRDTEAFF
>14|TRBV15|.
CATSREGGGYEQYF
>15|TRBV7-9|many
CASSLGDRGLYGYTF
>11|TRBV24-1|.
CATSAGYEQYF
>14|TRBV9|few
CASSVDSSGNTIYF
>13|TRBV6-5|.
CASSPPGQTEAFF
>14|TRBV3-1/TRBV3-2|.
CASSGTGGSYGYTF
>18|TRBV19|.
CASSIATGGRPGANVLTF
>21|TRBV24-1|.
CATSDFLGGDRATKGQETQYF
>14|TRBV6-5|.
CASSHRVEDYGYTF
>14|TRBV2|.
CASSQQGTAYEQYF
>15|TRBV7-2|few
CASSIAGGRDNEQFF
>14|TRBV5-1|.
CASSFAQGDTEAFF
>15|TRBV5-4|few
CASKWDTANTGELFF
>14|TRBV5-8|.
CASSLGQLKETQYF
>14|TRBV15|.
CATSRDLETSPLHF
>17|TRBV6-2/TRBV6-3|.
CASSYPWNQGGNTEAFF
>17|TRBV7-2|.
CASSSSPTRAGANVLTF
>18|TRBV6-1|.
CASSEMAGNLATNEKLFF